A single sample gave rise to the 8 T cell receptor beta chains below, sequenced in a study of blood T cells in healthy people across ages. Sample-barcoded 5' priming and a J-beta primer mix drove a second PCR of about 7 to 12 cycles. TCRdb re-derived calls from the 5' RACE reads in MiXCR, one entry per CDR3 protein. The profile covers over 1,300,000 distinct CDR3 sequences, with roughly 64% appearing a single time and under 8.5% taken by the ten largest. Sequences were obtained from blood. The receptors stem from a man younger than 30 in good health.

In its sample, this clonotype was seen a few times. This chain links TRBV2 with TRBJ2-5; 9 bases are shared with TRBD1. The DNA end lines up better with TRBJ2-7; the J call may be wrong. Germline V lookup: CDR1 SNHLY, CDR2 FYNNEI. The CDR3 covers 15 residues. CDR3 protein: CASSDPPGQGYEQYF. CDR3 nucleotide sequence: TGTGCCAGCAGTGATCCGCCGGGACAGGGTTACGAGCAGTACTTC.

This clonotype was seen just once. This rearrangement joins TRBV7-9 to TRBJ1-6; D not resolved. The CDR3 loop spans 15 amino acids. V lost 3 bases to trimming and J lost 0 bases, with 6 bases between them. Germline values: CDR1 SEHNR, CDR2 FQNEAQ (reference sequence). This CDR3 reads CASSFQRSYNSPLHF. For the CDR3, the DNA is TGTGCCAGCAGCTTTCAGCGCTCCTATAATTCACCCCTCCACTTT.

This clonotype came up a few times. The chain joins TRBV10-3 to TRBJ2-7, with 8 positions matching TRBD1. V lost 8 bases and J lost 4; bases outside the gene matches: 7. Germline values: CDR1 ENHRY, CDR2 SYGVKD. The CDR3 totals 13 residues. The CDR3 coding sequence is TGTGCCATCTGGGCAGGGGGCTTATACGAGCAGTACTTC. Its translation is CAIWAGGLYEQYF.

The V and J genes are TRBV20-1 and TRBJ1-4, with D uncertain. This CDR3 spans 14 amino acids. V lost 3 bases and J lost 3, with 11 bases in between. Germline CDR1 reads DFQATT; CDR2 reads SNEGSKA (reference sequence). The CDR3 nucleotides read TGCAGTGCTAGCCGCTTGGTGGCTAATGAAAAACTGTTTTTT. It codes for CSASRLVANEKLFF.

This clonotype appeared a single time. A much bigger clone sits one base away, suggesting this may be a read error. This chain links TRBV29-1 with TRBJ2-5, with D uncertain. The V end was cut by 4 bases, the J end by 11 bases, with 20 bases between. Looked up from germline, CDR1 is SQVTM and CDR2 is ANQGSEA. This CDR3 comprises 13 residues. The CDR3 nucleotides are TGCAGCGTTGGCCGATCCATGGGCGCTGAGCAGTACTTC. Its translation is CSVGRSMGAEQYF.

For this clonotype: One end of the junction is discordant with germline, which a read error may explain. The CDR3 nucleotides are TGCGCCAGCAGTTTACCCTACCAAACAGGGAAACGAGAAGATACGCAGTATTTT. This gives the protein CASSLPYQTGKREDTQYF. The chain combines TRBV28 with TRBJ2-3, with D maybe TRBD1 (6 bases). This CDR3 is 18 amino acids long. Looked up from germline, CDR1 is MDHEN and CDR2 is SYDVKM.

This clonotype was observed once. The V and J genes are TRBV27 and TRBJ2-1; 8 bases map to TRBD2. This CDR3 is built from 16 residues. With 6 bases clipped from V and 7 bases from J, the junction kept 14 bases outside the gene matches. Germline CDR1 MNHEY, CDR2 SMNVEV (reference sequence). CDR3 sequence: CASRLLEGLVWNEQFF. The CDR3 DNA reads TGTGCCAGCAGACTACTCGAGGGACTAGTATGGAATGAGCAGTTCTTC.

The genes are TRBV27 and TRBJ1-6; 7 bases are shared with TRBD1. Germline assignment: CDR1 MNHEY and CDR2 SMNVEV (reference sequence). V lost 6 bases to trimming and J lost 9 bases; unmatched junction nucleotides: 11. The CDR3 consists of 15 residues. The CDR3 reads CASRPSGTVSSPLHF. The DNA of the CDR3 is TGTGCCAGCAGACCCTCCGGGACAGTCTCTTCACCCCTCCACTTT.